This T cell receptor beta chain appears in the sequencing data of a study of blood T cell repertoires in COVID-19. Study-wide context: Two negative PCRs, clearance, or symptom resolution were required of recovered Cohort 3 donors. T cells, B-cell-depleted T cells, or PBMCs provided the cDNA or gDNA that served as material.

The trim removed 2 bases at V and 2 bases at J, leaving 4 bases unmatched. Germline V gene lookup returns CDR1 SGHTA and CDR2 FQGNSA. This CDR3 is 15 amino acids long. The age range of participants was 18 to 89 years, with residence in about 25 US areas. Generated by immunoSEQ multiplex PCR, the TCRdb table keeps only in-frame clones and is missing some. The repertoire holds under 200,000 clones, about 88% seen once, with approximately 23% in the top ten. This chain connects TRBV7-2 to TRBJ1-2; 8 nucleotides line up with TRBD1. The specimen was PBMCs or T cells enriched from blood (not recorded which). This sequence was found in a woman in her forties in a cohort exposed to, infected with or recovered from COVID-19 (not recorded which). CDR3 sequence (DNA): TGTGCCAGCAGCTTAAGCCAGGGGGCGAACTATGGCTACACCTTC. Encoded protein: CASSLSQGANYGYTF.